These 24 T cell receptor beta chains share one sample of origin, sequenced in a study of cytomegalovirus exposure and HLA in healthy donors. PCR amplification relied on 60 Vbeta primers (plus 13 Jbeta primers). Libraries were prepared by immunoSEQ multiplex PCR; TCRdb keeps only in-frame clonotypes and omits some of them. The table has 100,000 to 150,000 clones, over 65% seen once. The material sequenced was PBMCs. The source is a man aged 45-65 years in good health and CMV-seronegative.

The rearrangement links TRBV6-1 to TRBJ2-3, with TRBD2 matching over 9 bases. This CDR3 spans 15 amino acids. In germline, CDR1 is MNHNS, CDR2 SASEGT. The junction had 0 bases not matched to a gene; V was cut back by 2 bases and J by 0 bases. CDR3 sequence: CASSELAGSTDTQYF. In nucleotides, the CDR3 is TGTGCCAGCAGTGAACTAGCGGGGAGCACAGATACGCAGTATTTT.

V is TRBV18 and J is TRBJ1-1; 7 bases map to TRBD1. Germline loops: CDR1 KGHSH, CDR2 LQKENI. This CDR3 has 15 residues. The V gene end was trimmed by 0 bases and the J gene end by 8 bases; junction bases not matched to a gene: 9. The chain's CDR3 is CASSPPDRATGEAFF. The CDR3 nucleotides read TGTGCCAGCTCACCACCTGACAGGGCCACTGGGGAAGCTTTCTTT.

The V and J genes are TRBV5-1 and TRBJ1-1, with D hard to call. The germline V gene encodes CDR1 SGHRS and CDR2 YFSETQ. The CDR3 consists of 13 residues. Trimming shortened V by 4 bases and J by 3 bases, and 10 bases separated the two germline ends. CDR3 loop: CASSVQPYTEAFF. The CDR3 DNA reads TGCGCCAGCAGCGTACAACCTTACACTGAAGCTTTCTTT.

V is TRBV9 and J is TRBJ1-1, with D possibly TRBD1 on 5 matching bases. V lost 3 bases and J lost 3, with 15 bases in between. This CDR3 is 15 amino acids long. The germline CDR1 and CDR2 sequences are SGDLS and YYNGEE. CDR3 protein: CASSASGSGDTEAFF. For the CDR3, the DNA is TGTGCCAGCAGCGCTAGCGGGTCGGGGGACACTGAAGCTTTCTTT.

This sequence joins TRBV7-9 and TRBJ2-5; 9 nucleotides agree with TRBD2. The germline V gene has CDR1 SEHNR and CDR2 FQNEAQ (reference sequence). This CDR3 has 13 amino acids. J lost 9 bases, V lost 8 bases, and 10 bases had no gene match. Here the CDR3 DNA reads TGTGCCAGCGGGGTGGCTAGCGGGACGCCCCAGTACTTC. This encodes CASGVASGTPQYF.

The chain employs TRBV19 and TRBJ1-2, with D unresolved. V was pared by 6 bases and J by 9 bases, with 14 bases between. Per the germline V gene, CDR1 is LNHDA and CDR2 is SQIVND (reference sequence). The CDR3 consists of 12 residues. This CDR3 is CASSETLISYTF. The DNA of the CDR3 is TGTGCCAGTAGCGAAACTCTTATCAGCTACACCTTC.

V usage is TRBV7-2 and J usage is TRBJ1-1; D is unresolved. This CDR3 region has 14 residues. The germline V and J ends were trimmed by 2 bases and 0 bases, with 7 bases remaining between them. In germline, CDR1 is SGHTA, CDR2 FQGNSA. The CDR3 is CASSLNSLNTEAFF. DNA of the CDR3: TGTGCCAGCAGCTTAAACAGCCTGAACACTGAAGCTTTCTTT.

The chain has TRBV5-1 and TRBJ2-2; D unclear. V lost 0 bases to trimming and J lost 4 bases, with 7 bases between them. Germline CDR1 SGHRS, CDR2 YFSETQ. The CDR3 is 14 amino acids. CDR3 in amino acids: CASSLVQSTGELFF. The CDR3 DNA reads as TGCGCCAGCAGCTTGGTACAGAGCACCGGGGAGCTGTTTTTT.

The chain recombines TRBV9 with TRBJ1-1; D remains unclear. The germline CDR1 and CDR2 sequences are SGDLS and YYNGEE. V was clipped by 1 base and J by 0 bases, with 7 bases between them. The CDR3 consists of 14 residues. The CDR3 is CASSVLNLNTEAFF. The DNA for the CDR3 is TGTGCCAGCAGCGTATTGAACTTGAACACTGAAGCTTTCTTT.

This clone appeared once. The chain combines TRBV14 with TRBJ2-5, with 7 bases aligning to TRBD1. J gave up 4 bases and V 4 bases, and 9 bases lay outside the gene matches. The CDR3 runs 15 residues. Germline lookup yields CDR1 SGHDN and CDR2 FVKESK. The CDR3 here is CASSRFTGDGETQYF. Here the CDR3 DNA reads TGTGCCAGCAGCCGATTCACAGGGGATGGAGAGACCCAGTACTTC.

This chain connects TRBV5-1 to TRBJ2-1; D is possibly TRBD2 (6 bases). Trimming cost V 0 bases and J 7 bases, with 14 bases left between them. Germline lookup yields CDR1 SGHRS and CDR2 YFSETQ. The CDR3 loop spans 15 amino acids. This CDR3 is CASSLVAGPSNEQFF. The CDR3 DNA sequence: TGCGCCAGCAGCTTGGTTGCGGGGCCTAGTAATGAGCAGTTCTTC. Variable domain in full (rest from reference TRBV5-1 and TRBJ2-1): KAGVTQTPRYLIKTRGQQVTLSCSPISGHRSVSWYQQTPGQGLQFLFEYFSETQRNKGNFPGRFSGRQFSNSRSEMNVSTLELGDSALYLCASSLVAGPSNEQFFGPGTRLTVL.

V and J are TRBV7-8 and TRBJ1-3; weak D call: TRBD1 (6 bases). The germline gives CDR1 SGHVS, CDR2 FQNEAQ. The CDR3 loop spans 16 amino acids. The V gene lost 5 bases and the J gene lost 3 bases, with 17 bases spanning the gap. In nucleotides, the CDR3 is TGTGCCAGCAGCGTTAGAAGGGGGGGTAGTGGAAACACCATATATTTT. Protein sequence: CASSVRRGGSGNTIYF.

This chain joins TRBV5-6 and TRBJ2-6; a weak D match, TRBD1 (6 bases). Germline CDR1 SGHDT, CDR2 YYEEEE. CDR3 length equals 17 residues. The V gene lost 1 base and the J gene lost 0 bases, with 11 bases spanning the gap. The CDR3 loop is CASSLPGALSGANVLTF. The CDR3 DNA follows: TGTGCCAGCAGCTTGCCAGGGGCCCTCTCTGGGGCCAACGTCCTGACTTTC.

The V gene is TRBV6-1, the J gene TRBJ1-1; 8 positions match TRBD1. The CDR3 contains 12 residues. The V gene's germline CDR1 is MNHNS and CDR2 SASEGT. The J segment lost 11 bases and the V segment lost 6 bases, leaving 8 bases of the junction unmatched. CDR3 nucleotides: TGTGCCAGCAGCAACCCCAGGGGGCTGGCTTTCTTT. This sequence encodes CASSNPRGLAFF.

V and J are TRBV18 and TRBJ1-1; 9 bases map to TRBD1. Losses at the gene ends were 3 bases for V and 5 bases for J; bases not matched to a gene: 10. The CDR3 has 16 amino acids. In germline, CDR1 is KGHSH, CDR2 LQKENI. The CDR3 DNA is TGTGCCAGCTCACCGCCGGCGGGACAGGGTGGGACTGAAGCTTTCTTT. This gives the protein CASSPPAGQGGTEAFF.

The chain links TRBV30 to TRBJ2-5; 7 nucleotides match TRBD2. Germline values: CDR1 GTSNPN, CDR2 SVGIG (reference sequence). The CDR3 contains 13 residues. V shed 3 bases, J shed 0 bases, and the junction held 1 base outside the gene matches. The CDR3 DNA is TGTGCCTGGAGCGGGACTAACCAAGAGACCCAGTACTTC. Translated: CAWSGTNQETQYF.

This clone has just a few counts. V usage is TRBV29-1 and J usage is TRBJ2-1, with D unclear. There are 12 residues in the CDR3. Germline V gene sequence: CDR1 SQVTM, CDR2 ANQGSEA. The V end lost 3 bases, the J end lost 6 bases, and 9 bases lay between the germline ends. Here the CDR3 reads CSVDSIGNEQFF. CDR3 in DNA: TGCAGCGTTGATTCTATCGGCAATGAGCAGTTCTTC.

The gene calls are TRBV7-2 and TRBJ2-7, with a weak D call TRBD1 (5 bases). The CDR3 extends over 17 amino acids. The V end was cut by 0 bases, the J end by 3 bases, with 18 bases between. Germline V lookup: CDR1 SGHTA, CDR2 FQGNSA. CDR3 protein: CASSLAQNPPGYYEQYF. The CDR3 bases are TGTGCCAGCAGCTTAGCGCAAAACCCCCCAGGGTACTACGAGCAGTACTTC. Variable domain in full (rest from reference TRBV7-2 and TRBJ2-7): GAGVSQSPSNKVTEKGKDVELRCDPISGHTALYWYRQSLGQGLEFLIYFQGNSAPDKSGLPSDRFSAERTGGSVSTLTIQRTQQEDSAVYLCASSLAQNPPGYYEQYFGPGTRLTVT.

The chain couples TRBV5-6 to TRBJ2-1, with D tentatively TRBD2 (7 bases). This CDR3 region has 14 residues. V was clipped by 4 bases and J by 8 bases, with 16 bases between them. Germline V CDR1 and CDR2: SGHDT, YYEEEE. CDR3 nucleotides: TGTGCCAGCAGCCGGTACCAGGGGAGGGATGAGCAGTTCTTC. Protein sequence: CASSRYQGRDEQFF.

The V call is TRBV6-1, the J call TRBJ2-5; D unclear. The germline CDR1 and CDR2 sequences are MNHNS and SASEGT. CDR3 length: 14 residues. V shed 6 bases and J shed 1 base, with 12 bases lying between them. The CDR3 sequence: CASRSLGIQETQYF. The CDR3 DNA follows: TGTGCCAGCAGGAGTCTAGGTATCCAAGAGACCCAGTACTTC.

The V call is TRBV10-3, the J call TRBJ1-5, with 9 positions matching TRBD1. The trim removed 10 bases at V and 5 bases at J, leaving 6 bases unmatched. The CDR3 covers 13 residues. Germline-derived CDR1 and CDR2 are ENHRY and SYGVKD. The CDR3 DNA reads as TGTGCCACCCGGACAGGGGATTATCAGCCCCAGCATTTT. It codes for CATRTGDYQPQHF.

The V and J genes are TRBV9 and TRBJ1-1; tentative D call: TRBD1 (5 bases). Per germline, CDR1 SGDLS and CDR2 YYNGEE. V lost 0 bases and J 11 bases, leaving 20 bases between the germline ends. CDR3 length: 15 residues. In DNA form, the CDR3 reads TGTGCCAGCAGCGTAGAGGGGTTTTTGTCAGGGCAGGCTTTCTTT. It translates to CASSVEGFLSGQAFF.

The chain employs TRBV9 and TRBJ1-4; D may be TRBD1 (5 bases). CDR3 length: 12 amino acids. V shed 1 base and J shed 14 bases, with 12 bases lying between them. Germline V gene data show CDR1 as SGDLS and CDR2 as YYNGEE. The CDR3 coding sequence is TGTGCCAGCAGCGTAAATGCAGGACACCTGTTTTTT. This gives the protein CASSVNAGHLFF.

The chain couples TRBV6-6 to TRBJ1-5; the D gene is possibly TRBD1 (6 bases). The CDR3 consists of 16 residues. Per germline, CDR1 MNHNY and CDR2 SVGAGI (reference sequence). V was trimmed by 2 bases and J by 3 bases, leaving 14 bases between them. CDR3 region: CASSYLGHLANQPQHF. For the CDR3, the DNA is TGTGCCAGCAGTTACCTGGGACACCTCGCCAATCAGCCCCAGCATTTT.